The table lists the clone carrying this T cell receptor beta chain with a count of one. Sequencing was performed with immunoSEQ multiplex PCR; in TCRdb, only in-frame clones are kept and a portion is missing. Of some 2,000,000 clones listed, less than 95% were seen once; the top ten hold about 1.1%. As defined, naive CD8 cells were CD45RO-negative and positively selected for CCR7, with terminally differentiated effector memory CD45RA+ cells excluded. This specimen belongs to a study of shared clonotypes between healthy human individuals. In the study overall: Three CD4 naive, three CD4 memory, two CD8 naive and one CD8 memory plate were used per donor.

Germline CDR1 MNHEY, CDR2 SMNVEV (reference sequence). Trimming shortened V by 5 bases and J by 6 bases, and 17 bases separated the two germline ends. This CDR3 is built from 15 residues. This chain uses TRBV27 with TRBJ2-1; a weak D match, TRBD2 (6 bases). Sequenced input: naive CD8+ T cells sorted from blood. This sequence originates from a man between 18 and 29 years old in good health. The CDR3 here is CASSPLGGALNEQFF. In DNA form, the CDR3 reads TGTGCCAGCAGTCCCCTCGGCGGGGCTCTCAATGAGCAGTTCTTC.